The 29 T cell receptor beta chains given below trace back to one sample, sequenced in a study of memory CD4+ T cells and cytomegalovirus serostatus. Single viable CD3+CD4+CD8-CD45RO+ cells were sorted as the memory CD4+ T cells. Here immunoSEQ multiplex PCR was the method, and the copy in TCRdb shows in-frame clones only, minus some. The table has tens of thousands of clones, roughly 72% seen once. Sequencing used memory CD4+ T cells from blood. These receptors were collected from an adult in good health and CMV-seropositive.

Only one count was recorded for this clone. This chain links TRBV18 with TRBJ1-2; D may be TRBD1 (5 bases). Trimming pared 6 bases from V and 7 bases from J, leaving 18 bases between. The CDR3 contains 14 residues. Germline CDR1 is KGHSH and CDR2 is LQKENI. Written as DNA, the CDR3 is TGTGCCAGCTCGCCAGACCCGGGACTTATTGGCTACACCTTC. Translating it yields CASSPDPGLIGYTF.

The chain links TRBV29-1 to TRBJ2-7, with 7 nucleotides matching TRBD1. J gave up 6 bases and V 0 bases, and 11 bases lay outside the gene matches. The CDR3 contains 15 residues. From germline, CDR1 is SQVTM and CDR2 ANQGSEA. The CDR3 region has the DNA TGCAGCGTTGAAGATCCGCGACAGGGCGGCTCCGAGCAGTACTTC. It encodes CSVEDPRQGGSEQYF.

This clone was observed a single time. This chain connects TRBV5-1 to TRBJ1-2; the match to TRBD1 covers 9 bases. J lost 7 bases, V lost 4 bases, and 5 bases had no gene match. Looked up from germline, CDR1 is SGHRS and CDR2 is YFSETQ. CDR3 length: 13 residues. The CDR3 is CASSEGTGSGYTF. Written as DNA, the CDR3 is TGCGCCAGCAGCGAAGGGACAGGGTCTGGCTACACCTTC.

As DNA, the CDR3 is TGTGCCAGCAGCCTCAAGGCCGGGACAGGGATCTCTGGGGCCAACGTCCTGACTTTC. Amino acids: CASSLKAGTGISGANVLTF. The chain recombines TRBV7-2 with TRBJ2-6; 9 nucleotides match TRBD1. The CDR3 consists of 19 residues. Trimming cost V 5 bases and J 0 bases; bases outside gene matches: 11. The germline gives CDR1 SGHTA, CDR2 FQGNSA.

This chain connects TRBV5-4 to TRBJ1-4; maybe TRBD1 (5 bases). Trimming left V 3 bases short and J 5 bases short, with 11 bases between. CDR1 is SGHNT and CDR2 is YYREEE in the germline V gene (reference sequence). The CDR3 consists of 14 residues. CDR3 protein: CASSSGGKNEKLFF. For the CDR3, the DNA is TGTGCCAGCAGCTCGGGGGGGAAAAATGAAAAACTGTTTTTT.

Details on this clone: The sample holds other DNA sequences that translate to the same CDR3. The V and J genes are TRBV5-1 and TRBJ1-1, with no clear D. The CDR3 contains 13 residues. CDR1 is SGHRS, CDR2 YFSETQ, per germline. Trimming pared 2 bases from V and 0 bases from J, leaving 5 bases between. CDR3 nucleotide sequence: TGCGCCAGCAGCTTAGAATTGAACACTGAAGCTTTCTTT. This translates into CASSLELNTEAFF. Combining the CDR3 with reference TRBV5-1 and TRBJ1-1 gives the whole variable domain KAGVTQTPRYLIKTRGQQVTLSCSPISGHRSVSWYQQTPGQGLQFLFEYFSETQRNKGNFPGRFSGRQFSNSRSEMNVSTLELGDSALYLCASSLELNTEAFFGQGTRLTVV.

This clone was detected once. This chain uses TRBV6-5 with TRBJ2-7; 10 bases match TRBD1. V dropped 6 bases and J dropped 3; count of bases not matched to a gene: 8. The CDR3 sequence is 15 residues long. Looked up from germline, CDR1 is MNHEY and CDR2 is SVGAGI. CDR3 amino acids: CASSTGTGAFYEQYF. CDR3 nucleotide sequence: TGTGCCAGCAGCACCGGGACAGGGGCCTTCTACGAGCAGTACTTC.

The CDR3 nucleotides read TGTGCCAGCTCACAGGGGGGCCGAGCTAACTATGGCTACACCTTC. This gives the protein CASSQGGRANYGYTF. The V gene is TRBV2, the J gene TRBJ1-2; 8 bases match TRBD1. The CDR3 covers 15 residues. CDR1 and CDR2 (germline): SNHLY, FYNNEI. Trimming removed 8 bases from V and 0 bases from J; junction bases left unmatched: 8.

V usage is TRBV10-3 and J usage is TRBJ1-1; TRBD1 might be the D (5 bases). CDR1 ENHRY and CDR2 SYGVKD come from the germline V gene. V dropped 3 bases and J dropped 0 bases, with 8 bases sitting between them. The CDR3 is 14 residues long. The CDR3 region is CAISDKGLNTEAFF. The DNA for the CDR3 is TGTGCCATCAGTGATAAGGGGTTGAACACTGAAGCTTTCTTT.

The chain is built from TRBV19 and TRBJ2-2, with D maybe TRBD2 (6 bases). The CDR3 is made up of 15 amino acids. Germline V lookup: CDR1 LNHDA, CDR2 SQIVND (reference sequence). The germline V and J ends were trimmed by 10 bases and 4 bases, with 19 bases remaining between them. The CDR3 loop is CATNMGQGGTGELFF. CDR3 DNA: TGTGCCACTAACATGGGGCAGGGAGGCACCGGGGAGCTGTTTTTT.

A single count supports this clone. The gene calls are TRBV7-8 and TRBJ2-3, with 12 positions matching TRBD1. Germline trimming cut 3 bases from V and 0 bases from J; bases unmatched to any gene: 7. CDR1 is SGHVS, CDR2 FQNEAQ, per germline. This CDR3 spans 18 amino acids. The CDR3 DNA reads TGTGCCAGCAGCTTGAGGGACAGGGGGCTCCTGAGCACAGATACGCAGTATTTT. The encoded protein is CASSLRDRGLLSTDTQYF.

J is TRBJ1-1 and V is TRBV7-6, with D possibly being TRBD1 (6 bases). Trimming took 4 bases from V and 2 from J, leaving 8 bases between them. From germline, CDR1 is SGHVS and CDR2 FNYEAQ. The CDR3 extends over 13 amino acids. CDR3 loop: CASSWGTNTEAFF. As DNA, the CDR3 is TGTGCCAGCAGCTGGGGGACAAACACTGAAGCTTTCTTT.

The chain joins TRBV19 to TRBJ1-2; TRBD1 is a possible D gene (5 bases). CDR1 and CDR2 (germline): LNHDA, SQIVND (reference sequence). Between the trimmed V and J ends, which lost 4 bases and 8 bases, there was a span of 11 bases. CDR3 length equals 12 residues. The CDR3 reads CASSNVGVGYTF. The CDR3 DNA follows: TGTGCCAGTAGTAATGTGGGGGTAGGCTACACCTTC.

This clone was counted only a few times. The chain is built from TRBV2 and TRBJ1-6, with D perhaps TRBD1 (5 bases). Trimming left V 6 bases short and J 7 bases short, with 16 bases between. Germline loops: CDR1 SNHLY, CDR2 FYNNEI. The CDR3 contains 15 residues. CDR3 DNA sequence: TGTGCCAGCAGGGATCCGGGACGCGTAAATTCACCCCTCCACTTT. It yields the protein CASRDPGRVNSPLHF.

The CDR3 DNA sequence: TGTGCCAGCAGTTCGAAGCGGGGAGGGGAGCAGTTCTTC. Translation gives CASSSKRGGEQFF. V and J are TRBV6-4 and TRBJ2-1, with 7 bases identical to TRBD2. With V trimmed by 5 bases and J by 10 bases, 8 bases remained unmatched. This CDR3 spans 13 amino acids. Germline V gene data show CDR1 as MRHNA and CDR2 as SNTAGT.

The J gene is TRBJ1-2, the V gene TRBV10-2; D unclear. The V gene's germline CDR1 is WSHSY and CDR2 SAAADI. CDR3 size: 13 residues. The V end was cut by 6 bases, the J end by 6 bases, with 14 bases between. The CDR3 is CASRGGGGDGYTF. The CDR3 DNA reads TGCGCCAGCAGAGGAGGAGGCGGGGATGGCTACACCTTC.

The chain links TRBV7-2 to TRBJ2-7, with TRBD2 matching over 8 bases. This CDR3 is built from 15 residues. After removal of 6 bases from V and 4 bases from J, the junction contained 11 bases not matched to a gene. CDR1 SGHTA and CDR2 FQGNSA come from the germline V gene. As DNA, the CDR3 is TGTGCCAGCAGGCCCCGGACTAGCCCTTCGTACGAGCAGTACTTC. It specifies CASRPRTSPSYEQYF.

The V call is TRBV4-2, the J call TRBJ1-2, with D hard to call. CDR3 length equals 12 residues. Trimming removed 0 bases from V and 8 bases from J, with 7 bases in between. Looked up from germline, CDR1 is LGHNA and CDR2 is YNFKEQ. The CDR3 bases are TGTGCCAGCAGCCAAGACTTTGGCGGCTACACCTTC. Protein product: CASSQDFGGYTF.

The chain uses TRBV2 and TRBJ1-1; the D gene is possibly TRBD1 (5 bases). The CDR3 is 14 residues long. Trimming left V 6 bases short and J 4 bases short, with 15 bases between. Germline CDR1 reads SNHLY; CDR2 reads FYNNEI. The CDR3 loop reads CASSAQTDSTEAFF. CDR3 coding DNA: TGTGCCAGCAGCGCCCAGACAGACAGCACTGAAGCTTTCTTT.

The V call is TRBV28, the J call TRBJ2-3; D may be TRBD1 or TRBD2 (6 bases each). V lost 9 bases to trimming and J lost 2 bases, with 21 bases between them. CDR1 and CDR2 from the germline V gene are MDHEN and SYDVKM. The CDR3 extends over 16 amino acids. CDR3 in amino acids: CARDRGRRVYTDTQYF. CDR3 DNA sequence: TGTGCCAGGGACCGGGGGCGGAGGGTTTACACAGATACGCAGTATTTT.

This chain links TRBV5-1 with TRBJ2-2; 11 bases map to TRBD2. V was clipped by 2 bases and J by 10 bases; unmatched bases: 10. Germline V gives CDR1 SGHRS, CDR2 YFSETQ. The CDR3 is 16 amino acids. The CDR3 loop reads CASSFSGGADFEELFF. The CDR3 nucleotides read TGCGCCAGCAGCTTTAGCGGGGGGGCCGATTTTGAGGAGCTGTTTTTT.

The V and J genes are TRBV27 and TRBJ2-5, with 8 nucleotides matching TRBD2. The V and J ends lost 5 bases and 1 base, in that order; junction bases with no gene match: 9. CDR1 and CDR2 (germline): MNHEY, SMNVEV (reference sequence). The CDR3 extends over 16 amino acids. CDR3 sequence reads: CASSRGGASPQETQYF. As DNA, the CDR3 is TGTGCCAGCAGTCGGGGGGGGGCTAGCCCCCAAGAGACCCAGTACTTC.

The J gene is TRBJ1-1, the V gene TRBV7-3; possibly TRBD1 for D (5 bases). The CDR3 loop spans 16 amino acids. Germline V gene sequence: CDR1 SGHTA, CDR2 FQGTGA. V dropped 0 bases and J dropped 2 bases, with 13 bases sitting between them. CDR3 DNA sequence: TGTGCCAGCAGCTTAACTTCCGGGGCAGGAAACACTGAAGCTTTCTTT. Protein sequence: CASSLTSGAGNTEAFF.

The V call is TRBV29-1, the J call TRBJ2-1; D may be TRBD2 (7 bases). CDR1 and CDR2 from the germline V gene are SQVTM and ANQGSEA. V was trimmed by 7 bases and J by 8 bases, leaving 21 bases between them. The CDR3 consists of 14 residues. As DNA, the CDR3 is TGCAGCGCTGGGGGCGGGGGACAAAAACATGAGCAGTTCTTC. It is translated as CSAGGGGQKHEQFF.

The rearrangement joins TRBV11-1 to TRBJ2-3; TRBD2 agrees at 12 bases. The CDR3 consists of 17 residues. Trimming at V came to 1 base and at J to 1 base, leaving 3 bases not matched to a gene. CDR1 and CDR2 (germline): SGHAT, FQDESV (reference sequence). The CDR3 DNA reads as TGTGCCAGCAGCTTAGTACCTAGCGGGGGGGGCACAGATACGCAGTATTTT. This gives the protein CASSLVPSGGGTDTQYF.

The chain links TRBV4-2 to TRBJ2-6; D is ambiguous. Trimming pared 0 bases from V and 1 base from J, leaving 13 bases between. The CDR3 has 18 residues. Germline assignment: CDR1 LGHNA and CDR2 YNFKEQ. CDR3 residues: CASSQDSELWSGANVLTF. The CDR3 nucleotides are TGTGCCAGCAGCCAAGATAGTGAACTTTGGTCTGGGGCCAACGTCCTGACTTTC.

The rearrangement joins TRBV29-1 to TRBJ2-2, with TRBD2 identical over 7 bases. Germline assignment: CDR1 SQVTM and CDR2 ANQGSEA. This CDR3 spans 13 amino acids. V was pared by 7 bases and J by 0 bases, with 2 bases of the junction left unmatched. CDR3 sequence: CSATSTNTGELFF. The CDR3 DNA follows: TGCAGCGCGACTAGCACGAACACCGGGGAGCTGTTTTTT.

The rearrangement joins TRBV5-6 to TRBJ2-7, with 10 bases identical to TRBD2. With V trimmed by 0 bases and J by 7 bases, 7 bases remained unmatched. The length of the CDR3 is 15 residues. Germline CDR1 reads SGHDT; CDR2 reads YYEEEE. This CDR3 reads CASSLVSSGGSEQYF. In DNA form, the CDR3 reads TGTGCCAGCAGCTTGGTGTCTAGCGGGGGATCGGAGCAGTACTTC.

The J gene is TRBJ2-7, the V gene TRBV19; maybe TRBD2 (7 bases). CDR3 length equals 14 residues. The germline CDR1 and CDR2 sequences are LNHDA and SQIVND (reference sequence). Trimming cost V 3 bases and J 1 base, with 10 bases left between them. CDR3 sequence (DNA): TGTGCCAGTAGTATCCGGGGGGCGTCCTACGAGCAGTACTTC. Protein: CASSIRGASYEQYF.